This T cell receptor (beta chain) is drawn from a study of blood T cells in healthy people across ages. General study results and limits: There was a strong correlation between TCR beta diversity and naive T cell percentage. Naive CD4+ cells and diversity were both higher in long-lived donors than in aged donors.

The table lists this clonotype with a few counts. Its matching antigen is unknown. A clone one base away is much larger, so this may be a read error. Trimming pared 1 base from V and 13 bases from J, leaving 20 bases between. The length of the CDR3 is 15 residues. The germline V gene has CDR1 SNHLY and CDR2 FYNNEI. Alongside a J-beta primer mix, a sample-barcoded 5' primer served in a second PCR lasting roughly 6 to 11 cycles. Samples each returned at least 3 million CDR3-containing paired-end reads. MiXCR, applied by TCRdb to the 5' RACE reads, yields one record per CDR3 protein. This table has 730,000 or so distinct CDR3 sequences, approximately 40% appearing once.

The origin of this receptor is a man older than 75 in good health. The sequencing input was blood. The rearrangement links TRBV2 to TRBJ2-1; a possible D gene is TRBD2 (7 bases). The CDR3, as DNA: TGTGCCAGCAGTGAAGAGGGGGGGAGGAGAGAGACCCAGTTCTTC. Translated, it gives CASSEEGGRRETQFF.